Many counts were recorded for the clone carrying this T cell receptor (beta chain). The antigen is unknown. This record belongs to a study of T-cell reconstitution after alpha-beta-depleted transplantation in children. During its preparation, the TCRbeta library received unique molecular identifiers. In TCRdb, the PCR reads were re-called with MiXCR into one record per CDR3 protein. The table records roughly 300,000 distinct CDR3 sequences, roughly 12% of them present only once. General study findings and limits: In some patients, recipient T cells and intrathymic progenitors surviving conditioning explained high day-60 diversity. T-cell counts and diversity were attributed mostly to newly produced T cells one year after transplant. Several hundred graft clones that had expanded were reportedly the source of alpha-beta T cells about two months after transplant.

The source of this sequence is a male patient aged 2-9 years who had a stem cell transplant for chronic granulomatous disease, so the T cells may come from the graft donor. Sequences were derived from peripheral blood, sampled 180 days after TCRalphabeta/CD19-depleted stem cell transplant.

DNA of the CDR3: TGCGCCAGCACCCAGCGGGGGATTAATCAAGAGACCCAGTACTTC. Its translation: CASTQRGINQETQYF. The chain joins TRBV5-1 to TRBJ2-5; 8 bases are a match to TRBD2. V was clipped by 6 bases and J by 2 bases; unmatched bases: 9. Germline V gene data show CDR1 as SGHRS and CDR2 as YFSETQ. The CDR3 has 15 residues.